This record concerns one T cell receptor beta chain sequence. The junction departs from germline at one end; a sequencing error may be responsible. This entry is derived from a study of OX40 agonist ivuxolimab in advanced cancers. Study-level information: Prior anti-PD-1, anti-PD-L1 or anti-CTLA-4 therapy was allowed; around 43% had some.

Sequencing was performed with immunoSEQ multiplex PCR; in TCRdb, only in-frame clones are kept and a portion is missing. The table has about 36,000 clones, approximately 78% seen once. The CDR3 contains 16 residues. Per germline, CDR1 SSHAT and CDR2 FNYEAQ (reference sequence). This chain joins TRBV7-7 and TRBJ2-3; possible D gene TRBD2, 5 bases. The material sequenced was CD4+ or CD8+ T cells sorted from blood, taken in a trial of the OX40 agonist ivuxolimab. The sequence was collected from an adult with an advanced solid tumor such as melanoma, head and neck, liver or kidney cancer. In DNA, the CDR3 is TGTGCTAGCAGCTTAGATCGGCTAGCCGGGAAAGATACGCAGTATTTT. Encoded protein: CASSLDRLAGKDTQYF.